This entry is about one T cell receptor (beta chain). Antigen: not known. At the DNA level, this CDR3 is encoded by other sequences in the same sample as well. This sample was included in a study of Ad26.COV2.S vaccination and SARS-CoV-2 variants. Study as a whole: The Ad26.COV2.S arm of the COV1001 trial was where the donor was placed.

The CDR3 sequence is 15 residues long. Looked up from germline, CDR1 is SGHTA and CDR2 is FQGNSA. Trimming at V came to 5 bases and at J to 0 bases, leaving 6 bases not matched to a gene. Indicated treatment: approximately 18 received Ad26.COV2.S at low or high dose, single or two shots; several received placebo; per-sample allocation not given. Collection of samples fell on day 63 after the first vaccine or placebo injection. The sample came from a Boston adult aged 18-55 years. Broader study findings: Vaccinated individuals (as opposed to placebo recipients) had higher spike-specific TCR breadth.

Data came from immunoSEQ multiplex PCR; TCRdb stores just in-frame clones and leaves some out. The sample consists of about 680,000 clones, about 90% of them appearing once. This TCR came from a person aged 18-65 years who received the Ad26.COV2.S COVID-19 vaccine or a placebo. The gene calls are TRBV7-2 and TRBJ1-2; 7 nucleotides match TRBD1. The specimen was peripheral blood, collected in a trial of Ad26.COV2.S vaccine versus placebo. CDR3 protein: CASSPRQGANYGYTF. As DNA, the CDR3 is TGTGCCAGCAGCCCCCGACAGGGCGCTAACTATGGCTACACCTTC.